This TCR beta chain was sequenced for a study of cytomegalovirus exposure and HLA in healthy donors. Vbeta (60) and Jbeta (13) primers were used in the PCR. Clones were sequenced by immunoSEQ multiplex PCR, and TCRdb holds only the in-frame ones, with some missing. The sample yields 140,000 to 150,000 clones, roughly 65% seen once. The length of the CDR3 is 14 residues. Germline values: CDR1 MNHNS, CDR2 SASEGT. Trimming took 5 bases from V and 6 from J; bases not matched to a gene: 8. The TCR was taken from a man in his sixties in good health and CMV-seronegative. The sample consisted of PBMCs. The chain combines TRBV6-1 with TRBJ2-7; 9 nucleotides agree with TRBD1. The CDR3 DNA reads as TGTGCCAGCAGTTTCGGACAGGGGAAAGGCGAGCAGTACTTC. Translation: CASSFGQGKGEQYF.